These 4 T cell receptor beta chains were all obtained from the same sample, sequenced in a study of blood T cell repertoires in COVID-19 (dated by TCRdb to 2018 to 2020). Libraries were constructed by the immunoSEQ multiplex PCR assay. In its TCRdb copy, this immuneACCESS table keeps in-frame sequences only and misses some clones. Where compared with another copy, unresolved V genes explain less than half of these, and the others have no known cause. The sample profile shows around 89,000 clones; roughly 70% of them were found once. The ten largest account for roughly an eighth of the sample. Sample: peripheral blood. The source of these receptors is a woman older than 75 with acute or convalescent COVID-19.

This chain connects TRBV7-9 to TRBJ1-2, with TRBD1 matching over 9 bases. Germline V gene data show CDR1 as SEHNR and CDR2 as FQNEAQ (reference sequence). With 8 bases clipped from V and 6 bases from J, the junction kept 16 bases outside the gene matches. This CDR3 is 16 amino acids long. The CDR3 protein is CASYQAGTGTGHGYTF. The CDR3 DNA reads as TGTGCCAGCTACCAAGCCGGGACAGGGACGGGGCATGGCTACACCTTC.

This chain uses TRBV14 with TRBJ2-5; weak D call: TRBD2 (6 bases). CDR3 length: 12 residues. V lost 6 bases and J lost 5, with 10 bases in between. CDR1 and CDR2 (germline): SGHDN, FVKESK. The CDR3, as DNA: TGTGCCAGCAGTTTGCGGGGCGAGACCCAGTACTTC. Translation gives CASSLRGETQYF.

This rearrangement joins TRBV11-1 to TRBJ1-1; the match to TRBD1 covers 7 bases. Losses at the gene ends were 3 bases for V and 8 bases for J; bases not matched to a gene: 6. The CDR3 runs 13 residues. Germline CDR1 reads SGHAT; CDR2 reads FQDESV (reference sequence). DNA of the CDR3: TGTGCCAGCAGCTTTACAGGGGTCTTCGAAGCTTTCTTT. Encoded protein: CASSFTGVFEAFF.

This clone was counted once. The chain carries TRBV19 and TRBJ2-2, with a tentative D call TRBD2 (7 bases). V gave up 6 bases and J gave up 4 bases, with 18 bases separating them. The germline V gene has CDR1 LNHDA and CDR2 SQIVND (reference sequence). This CDR3 region has 16 residues. Here the CDR3 DNA reads TGTGCCAGTAGCCGCAGACTAGCAGGGGCCACCGGGGAGCTGTTTTTT. Translating it yields CASSRRLAGATGELFF.